The 21 T cell receptor beta chains below come from one sample, sequenced in a study of T cells after posttransplantation cyclophosphamide. TCRdb's table, derived via immunoSEQ multiplex PCR, lists solely in-frame clones and lacks some. The sample has tens of thousands of clones, none seen only once; the top ten hold around 4.5%. Sequencing input: PBMCs. The receptors were gathered from a woman in her 50s in good health and a related stem cell transplant donor.

This clone occurred many times. The chain employs TRBV2 and TRBJ2-7, with 8 bases identical to TRBD2. The CDR3 runs 17 residues. Trimming cost V 10 bases and J 4 bases; bases outside gene matches: 21. Germline lookup yields CDR1 SNHLY and CDR2 FYNNEI. The CDR3 is CATLGQRGPVPSYEQYF. The CDR3 nucleotides are TGTGCCACCCTCGGGCAGCGGGGGCCTGTCCCGTCTTACGAGCAGTACTTC.

At least ten counts were recorded for this clone. This chain links TRBV27 with TRBJ2-6; maybe TRBD1 (5 bases). The CDR3 contains 15 residues. V lost 5 bases and J lost 4, with 12 bases in between. Germline assignment: CDR1 MNHEY and CDR2 SMNVEV (reference sequence). The CDR3, as DNA: TGTGCCAGCAGTACCCAGGGATACGGGGCCAACGTCCTGACTTTC. This codes for CASSTQGYGANVLTF.

In its sample, this clone was seen many times. V is TRBV9 and J is TRBJ1-1; D call uncertain. Germline lookup yields CDR1 SGDLS and CDR2 YYNGEE. V dropped 8 bases and J dropped 7 bases, with 21 bases sitting between them. This CDR3 is built from 14 residues. CDR3 DNA: TGTGCCAGTCCTCTTTGTGAGGGATCAGGTGAAGCTTTCTTT. Translation: CASPLCEGSGEAFF.

This clone was counted many times. CDR3 coding DNA: TGTGCCAGCAGCCCTAGAGGGGGGGCGGGTAATGAAAAACTGTTTTTT. Encoded protein: CASSPRGGAGNEKLFF. V gene TRBV7-2 combines with J gene TRBJ1-4, with a possible D match to TRBD1 (6 bases). V was shortened by 5 bases and J by 4 bases, with 17 bases between the two germline ends. The CDR3 consists of 16 residues. Germline CDR1 and CDR2: SGHTA and FQGNSA.

This clone was counted at least ten times. This chain connects TRBV11-2 to TRBJ2-7; D remains ambiguous. CDR1 is SGHAT and CDR2 is FQNNGV in the germline V gene. V was pared by 4 bases and J by 6 bases, with 7 bases between. CDR3 length: 11 residues. Written as DNA, the CDR3 is TGTGCCAGCAGCTACACAACCGAGCAGTACTTC. It specifies CASSYTTEQYF.

The table lists this clone with many counts. V usage is TRBV28 and J usage is TRBJ2-2; D remains ambiguous. Trimming shortened V by 4 bases and J by 5 bases, and 11 bases separated the two germline ends. The CDR3 loop spans 14 amino acids. Germline V lookup: CDR1 MDHEN, CDR2 SYDVKM. CDR3 coding DNA: TGTGCCAGCAGTTCCCCTCGCAGGACCGGGGAGCTGTTTTTT. It translates to CASSSPRRTGELFF.

This clone was recorded at least ten times. This chain links TRBV10-2 with TRBJ1-1, with D tentatively TRBD1 (5 bases). CDR3 length: 13 residues. Germline loops: CDR1 WSHSY, CDR2 SAAADI. Between the trimmed V and J ends, which lost 5 bases and 0 bases, there was a span of 7 bases. The CDR3 nucleotides read TGCGCCAGCAGTTTGACAGTGAACACTGAAGCTTTCTTT. As protein: CASSLTVNTEAFF.

This clone was counted ten times or more. This chain uses TRBV30 with TRBJ1-6; the D gene is possibly TRBD1 (5 bases). The length of the CDR3 is 14 residues. The V gene lost 5 bases and the J gene lost 6 bases, with 14 bases spanning the gap. CDR1 is GTSNPN, CDR2 SVGIG, per germline (reference sequence). In DNA, the CDR3 is TGTGCCTGGGGACCGGGACTGTCTAATTCACCCCTCCACTTT. This codes for CAWGPGLSNSPLHF.

This clone was recorded many times. The genes are TRBV7-2 and TRBJ1-1, with D tentatively TRBD1 (5 bases). The CDR3 totals 14 residues. CDR1 and CDR2 from the germline V gene are SGHTA and FQGNSA. Trimming shortened V by 5 bases and J by 1 base, and 11 bases separated the two germline ends. The CDR3 nucleotides read TGTGCCAGCAGCCGCAGGGTGGCGAACACTGAAGCTTTCTTT. This translates into CASSRRVANTEAFF.

There are many counts of this clone. V and J are TRBV4-1 and TRBJ1-4; 11 bases map to TRBD1. J was trimmed by 7 bases and V by 6 bases; bases with no gene match: 4. CDR1 and CDR2 (germline): MGHRA, YSYEKL. This CDR3 contains 14 residues. DNA for the CDR3: TGCGCCAGCAGACGGACAGGGGGCCCTGAAAAACTGTTTTTT. It specifies CASRRTGGPEKLFF.

A few counts support this clone. This rearrangement joins TRBV15 to TRBJ2-5; tentative D call: TRBD2 (5 bases). The V and J ends lost 3 bases and 7 bases respectively, with 12 bases between them. The CDR3 runs 13 residues. CDR1 is LNHNV and CDR2 is YYDKDF in the germline V gene (reference sequence). CDR3 region: CATSRGDMGTQYF. CDR3 bases: TGTGCCACCAGCAGGGGAGATATGGGGACCCAGTACTTC. The variable domain in full, with the rest retrieved from reference TRBV15 and TRBJ2-5, is DAMVIQNPRYQVTQFGKPVTLSCSQTLNHNVMYWYQQKSSQAPKLLFHYYDKDFNNEADTPDNFQSRRPNTSFCFLDIRSPGLGDTAMYLCATSRGDMGTQYFGPGTRLLVL.

This clone was counted many times. CDR3 nucleotides: TGTGCCAGTGACCGGGGTAACTATGGCTACACCTTC. Amino acid sequence: CASDRGNYGYTF. This chain connects TRBV7-9 to TRBJ1-2; D unresolved. The CDR3 is 12 residues long. Germline V gives CDR1 SEHNR, CDR2 FQNEAQ (reference sequence). V was shortened by 9 bases and J by 1 base, with 9 bases between the two germline ends.

This clone was detected many times. This sequence joins TRBV27 and TRBJ2-1; D call uncertain. Germline V lookup: CDR1 MNHEY, CDR2 SMNVEV (reference sequence). V lost 5 bases and J lost 9, with 14 bases in between. The CDR3 runs to 13 residues. CDR3 loop: CASSPAGFGEQFF. CDR3 in DNA: TGTGCCAGCAGTCCGGCAGGATTTGGTGAGCAGTTCTTC.

In its sample, this clone was seen many times. The V call is TRBV5-4, the J call TRBJ2-2; 7 bases agree with TRBD1. Germline CDR1 reads SGHNT; CDR2 reads YYREEE (reference sequence). This CDR3 comprises 16 residues. Trimming removed 4 bases from V and 2 bases from J; junction bases left unmatched: 8. The CDR3 reads CASSPTGSRNTGELFF. CDR3 in DNA: TGTGCCAGCAGCCCGACAGGGAGTAGAAACACCGGGGAGCTGTTTTTT.

Many counts were recorded for this clone. The chain uses TRBV7-9 and TRBJ2-1; weak D call: TRBD2 (5 bases). Trimming removed 5 bases at V and 2 bases at J, with 7 bases between. The CDR3 has 13 amino acids. Germline CDR1 reads SEHNR; CDR2 reads FQNEAQ (reference sequence). The CDR3 region has the DNA TGTGCCAGCAGCCGGGGAGCCTACAATGAGCAGTTCTTC. Translating it yields CASSRGAYNEQFF.

This clone was detected a few times. The J gene is TRBJ1-2, the V gene TRBV27; TRBD1 matches 7 bases. There are 12 residues in the CDR3. Trimming took 8 bases from V and 5 from J; bases not matched to a gene: 5. CDR1 is MNHEY and CDR2 is SMNVEV in the germline V gene (reference sequence). CDR3 residues: CASRQGAYGYTF. In DNA form, the CDR3 reads TGTGCCAGCCGACAGGGCGCATATGGCTACACCTTC.

This clone was seen many times. The rearrangement links TRBV6-5 to TRBJ1-1; the D is unclear. Germline CDR1 and CDR2: MNHEY and SVGAGI. The V end lost 4 bases, the J end lost 0 bases, and 9 bases lay between the germline ends. CDR3 length: 14 residues. This CDR3 reads CASSSARMNTEAFF. CDR3 DNA: TGTGCCAGCAGTTCGGCCAGGATGAACACTGAAGCTTTCTTT.

With regard to this clone: A much larger clone lies one base from this, so it may be a read error. The chain joins TRBV12-5 to TRBJ2-3, with 10 bases fitting TRBD1. Germline V gene data show CDR1 as LGHNT and CDR2 as FRNRAP. This CDR3 has 14 amino acids. This chain's CDR3 is CVSGWGQGTDTQYF. The CDR3 DNA reads as TGTGTTAGTGGTTGGGGACAGGGGACAGATACGCAGTATTTT.

The sample holds many counts of this clone. J is TRBJ2-6 and V is TRBV2; tentative D call: TRBD1 (5 bases). This CDR3 is 16 amino acids long. Trimming stripped 7 bases from V and 2 bases from J, with 15 bases between. CDR1 and CDR2 from the germline V gene are SNHLY and FYNNEI. The CDR3 region has the DNA TGTGCCAGCAAGCAGGGCTCTCATACTGGGGCCAACGTCCTGACTTTC. This gives the protein CASKQGSHTGANVLTF.

This clone was detected many times. The chain is built from TRBV7-2 and TRBJ1-4; no clear D. The CDR3 is 14 amino acids. Germline V gene data show CDR1 as SGHTA and CDR2 as FQGNSA. V lost 2 bases and J 8 bases, leaving 12 bases between the germline ends. DNA of the CDR3: TGTGCCAGCAGCTTACCGGGATTCAAGGAAAAACTGTTTTTT. This gives the protein CASSLPGFKEKLFF.

This clone was found a few times. The chain carries TRBV7-3 and TRBJ2-1, with 8 bases aligning to TRBD2. This CDR3 is built from 16 residues. The J segment lost 1 base and the V segment lost 4 bases, leaving 6 bases of the junction unmatched. The germline V gene encodes CDR1 SGHTA and CDR2 FQGTGA. The CDR3 DNA is TGTGCCAGCAGCTCATCGGGAGGGGCATCCTACAATGAGCAGTTCTTC. This codes for CASSSSGGASYNEQFF.